These T cell receptor beta chains were read from a single sample in a study of regulatory T cells. Sequenced by immunoSEQ multiplex PCR; TCRdb stores in-frame clones only, minus some. The sample shows 25,000 to 35,000 clones, 85% to 95% of them seen only once. The sequenced material came from conventional CD4+ T cells sorted from blood. These receptors all stem from a person in their late teens or twenties with CD3G deficiency. CDR3s include the opening cysteine and the closing phenylalanine or tryptophan. Fields, in order: J gene, clone size, V gene, D gene, CDR3 protein, CDR3 DNA. A D gene is named only where the DNA matches it firmly. Size is omitted from some rows. Given values are once, few, many or a class for expanded clones.

J gene: TRBJ2-3
clone size: NA
V gene: TRBV18
D gene: TRBD2
CDR3 protein: CASSAGLAGVEDTQYF
CDR3 DNA: TGTGCCAGCTCAGCAGGACTAGCGGGGGTGGAGGATACGCAGTATTTT

J gene: TRBJ2-7
clone size: NA
V gene: TRBV6-1
D gene: NA
CDR3 protein: CATQDLYEQYF
CDR3 DNA: TGTGCCACTCAGGACCTATACGAGCAGTACTTC

J gene: TRBJ2-7
clone size: NA
V gene: TRBV29-1
D gene: NA
CDR3 protein: CTRGPYEQYF
CDR3 DNA: TGTACCCGGGGGCCCTACGAGCAGTACTTC

J gene: TRBJ2-7
clone size: NA
V gene: TRBV28
D gene: TRBD2
CDR3 protein: CASSLSVAGRRFEQYF
CDR3 DNA: TGTGCCAGCAGTTTATCAGTAGCGGGTCGTAGATTTGAGCAGTACTTC

J gene: TRBJ2-3
clone size: NA
V gene: TRBV28
D gene: NA
CDR3 protein: CASSLKGPDTQYF
CDR3 DNA: TGTGCCAGCAGTTTAAAGGGTCCAGATACGCAGTATTTT

J gene: TRBJ2-7
clone size: NA
V gene: TRBV10-3
D gene: NA
CDR3 protein: CAISERLSYEQYF
CDR3 DNA: TGTGCCATCAGTGAACGACTTTCTTACGAGCAGTACTTC

J gene: TRBJ2-3
clone size: NA
V gene: TRBV5-1
D gene: TRBD2
CDR3 protein: CASRPAGDRADTQYF
CDR3 DNA: TGCGCCAGCAGACCCGCGGGAGATAGGGCAGATACGCAGTATTTT

J gene: TRBJ2-7
clone size: NA
V gene: TRBV7-9
D gene: TRBD1
CDR3 protein: CASSSRPGQESYEQYF
CDR3 DNA: TGTGCCAGCAGCTCTCGACCGGGACAGGAGTCCTACGAGCAGTACTTC

J gene: TRBJ2-1
clone size: NA
V gene: TRBV7-2
D gene: TRBD2
CDR3 protein: CASSRYRLAGVTYNEQFF
CDR3 DNA: TGTGCCAGCAGCCGATACAGACTAGCGGGGGTTACCTACAATGAGCAGTTCTTC

J gene: TRBJ2-1
clone size: NA
V gene: TRBV5-1
D gene: TRBD2
CDR3 protein: CASSLEAGGFNEQFF
CDR3 DNA: TGCGCCAGCAGCTTGGAAGCGGGAGGGTTCAATGAGCAGTTCTTC

J gene: TRBJ2-3
clone size: NA
V gene: TRBV11-2
D gene: NA
CDR3 protein: CASSRSTDTQYF
CDR3 DNA: TGTGCCAGCAGCCGGAGCACAGATACGCAGTATTTT

J gene: TRBJ1-5
clone size: NA
V gene: TRBV6-1
D gene: NA
CDR3 protein: CASSEATGRHQPQHF
CDR3 DNA: TGTGCCAGCAGTGAAGCGACGGGGAGGCATCAGCCCCAGCATTTT

J gene: TRBJ2-1
clone size: NA
V gene: TRBV28
D gene: NA
CDR3 protein: CASSSGTPSSYNEQFF
CDR3 DNA: TGTGCCAGCAGTTCAGGGACCCCGAGCTCCTACAATGAGCAGTTCTTC

J gene: TRBJ2-4
clone size: NA
V gene: TRBV19
D gene: TRBD2
CDR3 protein: CASSPGGSFQNIQYF
CDR3 DNA: TGTGCCAGTAGTCCCGGGGGGAGTTTCCAAAACATTCAGTACTTC

J gene: TRBJ1-5
clone size: NA
V gene: TRBV5-6
D gene: NA
CDR3 protein: CASSSRALWDQPQHF
CDR3 DNA: TGTGCCAGCAGCTCTCGGGCGCTGTGGGATCAGCCCCAGCATTTT

J gene: TRBJ2-3
clone size: NA
V gene: TRBV15
D gene: NA
CDR3 protein: CATRDPRGADTQYF
CDR3 DNA: TGTGCCACCAGAGATCCCAGGGGGGCAGATACGCAGTATTTT

J gene: TRBJ2-7
clone size: NA
V gene: TRBV6-6
D gene: TRBD1
CDR3 protein: CASTNFGEDRLYEQYF
CDR3 DNA: TGTGCCAGCACCAACTTTGGAGAGGACAGGCTCTACGAGCAGTACTTC

J gene: TRBJ2-1
clone size: NA
V gene: TRBV7-8
D gene: NA
CDR3 protein: CASSLMSRIFNAYNEQFF
CDR3 DNA: TGTGCCAGCAGCTTAATGTCTAGGATCTTCAATGCCTACAATGAGCAGTTCTTC

J gene: TRBJ2-3
clone size: NA
V gene: TRBV5-8
D gene: NA
CDR3 protein: CASSLMGGSTDTQYF
CDR3 DNA: TGTGCCAGCAGCTTGATGGGGGGCAGCACAGATACGCAGTATTTT

J gene: TRBJ2-3
clone size: once
V gene: TRBV7-9
D gene: NA
CDR3 protein: CASSPSADTQYF
CDR3 DNA: TGTGCCAGCAGCCCCTCGGCAGATACGCAGTATTTT

J gene: TRBJ2-2
clone size: NA
V gene: TRBV7-3
D gene: TRBD2
CDR3 protein: CASSLGTSGSGELFF
CDR3 DNA: TGTGCCAGCAGCTTGGGGACTAGCGGGTCCGGGGAGCTGTTTTTT

J gene: TRBJ2-1
clone size: NA
V gene: TRBV11-2
D gene: NA
CDR3 protein: CASSLAGTYNEQFF
CDR3 DNA: TGTGCCAGCAGCTTGGCGGGGACGTACAATGAGCAGTTCTTC

J gene: TRBJ1-2
clone size: NA
V gene: TRBV27
D gene: TRBD1
CDR3 protein: CASRRTGVVGGYTF
CDR3 DNA: TGTGCCAGCAGGCGGACAGGGGTAGTAGGTGGCTACACCTTC

J gene: TRBJ2-1
clone size: NA
V gene: TRBV7-9
D gene: NA
CDR3 protein: CASSLTSNEQFF
CDR3 DNA: TGTGCCAGCAGCTTAACTAGCAATGAGCAGTTCTTC

J gene: TRBJ1-1
clone size: NA
V gene: TRBV28
D gene: NA
CDR3 protein: CASRGRLNTEAFF
CDR3 DNA: TGTGCCAGCAGAGGACGGTTGAACACTGAAGCTTTCTTT

J gene: TRBJ2-1
clone size: NA
V gene: TRBV10-3
D gene: TRBD2
CDR3 protein: CATGIREDDEQFF
CDR3 DNA: TGTGCCACTGGCATACGGGAGGACGATGAGCAGTTCTTC

J gene: TRBJ1-6
clone size: NA
V gene: TRBV6-9
D gene: NA
CDR3 protein: CARGGTDSPLHF
CDR3 DNA: TGTGCCAGAGGGGGAACAGATTCACCCCTCCACTTT

J gene: TRBJ2-1
clone size: NA
V gene: TRBV18
D gene: NA
CDR3 protein: CASSPSDSTNEQFF
CDR3 DNA: TGTGCCAGCTCACCATCGGACTCTACGAATGAGCAGTTCTTC

J gene: TRBJ2-7
clone size: NA
V gene: TRBV11-2
D gene: TRBD2
CDR3 protein: CASSLGSGLAGIRQYF
CDR3 DNA: TGTGCCAGCAGCTTAGGCTCTGGACTAGCGGGAATAAGGCAGTACTTC

J gene: TRBJ2-5
clone size: NA
V gene: TRBV5-1
D gene: TRBD2
CDR3 protein: CASSSSTSGVETQYF
CDR3 DNA: TGCGCCAGCAGCTCGTCGACTAGCGGGGTAGAGACCCAGTACTTC

J gene: TRBJ1-1
clone size: NA
V gene: TRBV11-3
D gene: NA
CDR3 protein: CASSLETGQAFF
CDR3 DNA: TGTGCCAGCAGCTTAGAGACAGGACAAGCTTTCTTT

J gene: TRBJ1-6
clone size: NA
V gene: TRBV6-7
D gene: TRBD1
CDR3 protein: CASSYAKDRADSYNSPLHF
CDR3 DNA: TGTGCCAGCAGTTACGCGAAGGACAGGGCGGACTCCTATAATTCACCCCTCCACTTT

J gene: TRBJ2-3
clone size: NA
V gene: TRBV5-6
D gene: TRBD2
CDR3 protein: CASSLWPGLAGVKDTQYF
CDR3 DNA: TGTGCCAGCAGCTTGTGGCCGGGACTAGCGGGAGTGAAAGATACGCAGTATTTT

J gene: TRBJ1-5
clone size: NA
V gene: TRBV19
D gene: NA
CDR3 protein: CASSIDPGRVRHF
CDR3 DNA: TGTGCCAGTAGTATAGATCCTGGCAGGGTCCGGCATTTT

J gene: TRBJ2-7
clone size: few
V gene: TRBV6-1
D gene: NA
CDR3 protein: CASSHVSEQYF
CDR3 DNA: TGTGCCAGCAGCCACGTTTCTGAGCAGTACTTC

J gene: TRBJ2-1
clone size: NA
V gene: TRBV5-1
D gene: NA
CDR3 protein: CASSTGLSYNEQFF
CDR3 DNA: TGCGCCAGCAGCACGGGACTTTCCTACAATGAGCAGTTCTTC

J gene: TRBJ2-1
clone size: NA
V gene: TRBV25-1
D gene: TRBD2
CDR3 protein: CASSELVGTSSYNEQFF
CDR3 DNA: TGTGCCAGCAGTGAATTGGTAGGGACTAGCTCCTACAATGAGCAGTTCTTC